The rows below give T cell receptor beta chains drawn from one sample of a study of blood T cell repertoires in COVID-19. Sequencing used immunoSEQ multiplex PCR; TCRdb keeps in-frame clones, though not all of them. The repertoire has around 140,000 clones, approximately 83% of them found once; the top ten carry roughly 1.5%. The sample consisted of peripheral blood. The receptors originated from a human donor in a cohort sampled during active COVID-19. CDR3s include the opening cysteine and the closing phenylalanine or tryptophan. D genes are given only for firm matches.

d_call j_call v_call cdr3_aa cdr3_nt
- TRBJ1-1 TRBV29-1 CSVAADGTEAFF TGCAGCGTTGCGGCGGATGGCACTGAAGCTTTCTTT
- TRBJ1-2 TRBV29-1 CSVEVGRGYTF TGCAGCGTTGAGGTGGGCCGTGGCTACACCTTC
- TRBJ2-7 TRBV6-5 CASTPRWAGEQYF TGTGCCAGCACCCCGAGGTGGGCGGGTGAGCAGTACTTC
TRBD2 TRBJ2-7 TRBV11-1 CASSLGAGGLEQYF TGTGCCAGCAGCTTAGGAGCGGGAGGGCTCGAGCAGTACTTC
- TRBJ1-2 TRBV12-3/TRBV12-4 CASSLMKGVHTF TGTGCCAGCAGTCTTATGAAGGGGGTCCACACCTTC
- TRBJ2-1 TRBV10-3 CAISESQNTREQFF TGTGCCATCAGTGAGTCCCAAAACACACGAGAGCAGTTCTTC
TRBD2 TRBJ2-1 TRBV11-2 CASSLVIPFSGRDNEQFF TGTGCCAGCAGCTTAGTTATCCCCTTTAGCGGGAGGGATAATGAGCAGTTCTTC
TRBD1 TRBJ1-1 TRBV7-8 CASSLRGQRNTEAFF TGTGCCAGCAGCTTAAGGGGGCAACGGAACACTGAAGCTTTCTTT
- TRBJ1-3 TRBV7-6 CASSLGGFSGNTIYF TGTGCCAGCAGCTTAGGAGGGTTCTCTGGAAACACCATATATTTT
- TRBJ2-1 TRBV28 CASSASGGGAYNEQFF TGTGCCAGCAGTGCCTCCGGAGGCGGAGCCTACAATGAGCAGTTCTTC
TRBD2 TRBJ2-7 TRBV6-6 CASTPGREAYEQYF TGTGCCAGCACTCCCGGGAGGGAGGCCTACGAGCAGTACTTC
TRBD1 TRBJ2-1 TRBV18 CASSPGQGYHEQFF TGTGCCAGCTCACCGGGACAGGGGTACCATGAGCAGTTCTTC